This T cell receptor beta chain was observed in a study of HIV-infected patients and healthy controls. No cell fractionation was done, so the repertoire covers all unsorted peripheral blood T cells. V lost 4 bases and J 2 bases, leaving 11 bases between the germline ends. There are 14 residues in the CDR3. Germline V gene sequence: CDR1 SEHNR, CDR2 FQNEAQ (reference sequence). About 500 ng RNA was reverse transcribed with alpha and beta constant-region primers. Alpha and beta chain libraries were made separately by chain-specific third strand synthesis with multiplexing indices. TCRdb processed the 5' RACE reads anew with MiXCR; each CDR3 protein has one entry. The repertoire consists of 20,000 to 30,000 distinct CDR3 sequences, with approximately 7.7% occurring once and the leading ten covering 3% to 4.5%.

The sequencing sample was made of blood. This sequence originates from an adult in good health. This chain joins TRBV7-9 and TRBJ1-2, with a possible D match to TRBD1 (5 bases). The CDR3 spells CASSSEQENYGYTF. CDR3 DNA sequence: TGTGCCAGCAGCTCCGAACAGGAGAACTATGGCTACACCTTC.